This TCR beta chain was recorded in a study of T cells expressing NK-cell markers. At the level of the study: Investigators obtained TCR beta repertoires from sorted CD3+CD56+NKG2C+, CD3+CD56+NKG2C- and CD3+CD56-NKG2C+ T cells. In the group of eight sequenced donors, seven were HCMV-seropositive and one was seronegative. Study results and caveats: Dominant NKG2C+ clonotype frequencies of 1.0-7.0% of CD8+ T cells were measured in six or seven donors. These clonotypes also led the CD3+CD56-NKG2C+ fraction in a few donors.

Regarding this clonotype: The antigen is unknown.

One entry per CDR3 protein, without DNA, is what TCRdb gives after re-calling the 5' RACE reads. This sample's table has a few hundred thousand distinct CDR3 sequences. This CDR3 spans 17 amino acids. The germline V gene has CDR1 SNHLY and CDR2 FYNNEI. This TCR derives from a man between 18 and 35 years old in good health. V gene TRBV2 combines with J gene TRBJ2-1; TCRdb returns TRBD2, unconfirmable since there is no DNA. Material: blood T cells: a sorted CD56 or NKG2C T cell subset, CD4+ or CD8+ T cells, or bulk PBMC T cells (not recorded which). The CDR3 loop is CASIRGAGTRALGEQFF.